This TCR beta chain was captured by sequencing in a study of blood T cell repertoires in COVID-19. Study-level information: Sample material is recorded as cDNA or gDNA derived from T cells, B-cell-depleted T cells, or PBMCs.

CDR1 and CDR2 from the germline V gene are KGHDR and SFDVKD. With 2 bases removed from V and 7 bases from J, the gap between germline ends came to 5 bases. CDR3 length: 12 residues. Method: immunoSEQ multiplex PCR; TCRdb's copy keeps in-frame clones and lacks some. In the table there are nearly 55,000 clones, approximately 84% of which are singletons. The V call is TRBV24-1, the J call TRBJ1-5; D gene ambiguous. Source material: peripheral blood. The receptor comes from a human donor with active or convalescent COVID-19. The donor label of this sample is uncertain. Here the CDR3 DNA reads TGTGCCACCAGTGATTCTCGGCAGCCCCAGCATTTT. Amino acid sequence: CATSDSRQPQHF.